This T cell receptor beta chain was identified in a study of beta chain features in type 1 diabetes. On the study more broadly: All of the samples together had roughly 110 million sorted cells examined. Study-wide results and caveats: Within each of all four CD4+ subsets, Type 1 diabetes patients had TCRB CDR3s that were moderately but significantly shorter. Insertions were fewer and deletions more numerous at VDJ junctions in type 1 diabetes patients.

CDR3 length equals 15 residues. Germline CDR1 LGHNA, CDR2 YSLEER. J was trimmed by 9 bases and V by 3 bases; bases with no gene match: 6. Purity exceeding 95% was reached by all sorted populations. The authors reverse transcribed all of the isolated RNA, so sequencing captured expressed TCRB transcripts. Assay used: immunoSEQ multiplex PCR; TCRdb lists only in-frame clones, some missing. The data contain 150,000 to 200,000 clones, roughly 9% of them seen just once; the ten biggest clones take up about 2.5%. This clone was recorded a few times. Its target is unknown. What was sequenced was central memory CD4+ T cells from blood. The chain is built from TRBV4-3 and TRBJ1-6, with 9 positions matching TRBD1. This receptor was obtained from a woman aged 18-29 years in good health. CDR3: CASSQGRDRVSPLHF. DNA for the CDR3: TGCGCCAGCAGCCAGGGGCGGGACAGGGTTTCACCCCTCCACTTT.